The clone carrying this TCR beta chain was seen more than once but under ten times. Its antigen is as yet unknown. This sample is drawn from a study of cytomegalovirus exposure and HLA in healthy donors. As for the study in general: The study's early data release held roughly 90 million unique TCRs from HLA-typed donors. Study-level points and caveats: A later analysis showed that HLA-associated TCR beta chains had undergone more clonal expansion than equally common others.

PCR primers comprised 60 Vbeta and 13 Jbeta primers. Some clones are missing from TCRdb's copy, which holds only in-frame ones; the method was immunoSEQ multiplex PCR. The repertoire holds about 140,000 clones, about four fifths seen once, with under 6% in the top ten. V shed 1 base, J shed 5 bases, and the junction held 4 bases outside the gene matches. The CDR3 runs 14 residues. Germline-derived CDR1 and CDR2 are SGHDT and YYEEEE. Specimen: PBMCs. The V gene is TRBV5-6, the J gene TRBJ2-3, with 7 nucleotides matching TRBD2. The TCR originated in a man aged 40-49 years in good health and CMV-seronegative. CDR3 nucleotides: TGTGCCAGCAGCTTGATCTCGGGGGGAGATACGCAGTATTTT. Translated, it gives CASSLISGGDTQYF.